The sequence of this T cell receptor beta chain was determined in a study of T cell clones after liver transplantation. Study-wide background: TCRbeta sequencing after a pre-transplant mixed lymphocyte reaction identified graft-donor-reactive clones, later tracked in post-transplant blood. Blood was drawn pre-transplant, before withdrawal, and after full or failed withdrawal.

Germline V gene data show CDR1 as SGDLS and CDR2 as YYNGEE. Trimming removed 3 bases from V and 9 bases from J; junction bases left unmatched: 9. This CDR3 has 15 residues. This clone was seen only once. Its antigen is unknown. Profiled with immunoSEQ multiplex PCR; TCRdb holds only in-frame clones, not every one. Of 85,000 to 110,000 clones in the sample, roughly four fifths were seen once. Study-wide results and limits: Compared with third party-reactive sequences, donor-reactive ones declined more, independent of withdrawal success.

The specimen was CD4+ T cells from blood, collected around 50 months after liver transplant. This sequence was found in a human patient who received a liver transplant. The graft donor may have contributed some T cells. The chain recombines TRBV9 with TRBJ2-1, with TRBD1 identical over 10 bases. The CDR3 sequence is CASSARDRGTAEQFF. The CDR3 coding sequence is TGTGCCAGCAGCGCCCGGGACAGGGGTACGGCTGAGCAGTTCTTC.